This T cell receptor beta chain was found in a study of post-analysis software for immune sequencing data. Turning to the study itself: Relapsing-remitting, secondary progressive and progressive-relapsing forms made up the multiple sclerosis disease courses. General study results and limits: Controls showed lower frequencies than patients for roughly five TRBV segments, and TRBV5-6, TRBV5-1 and TRBV20-1 were among these. Controls significantly exceeded multiple sclerosis patients in normalized Chao1 diversity.

Unique molecular identifiers were built into the TCR beta cDNA libraries. T cells numbering roughly 0.85 to 11 million gave rise to roughly 0.5 million cDNA molecules. A single record per CDR3 protein comes from TCRdb applying MiXCR to the PCR reads. Among around 770,000 distinct CDR3 sequences, approximately 44% were seen once, and the ten largest hold roughly 5.2%. Worth noting for this clonotype: The target antigen is unknown.

The V gene end was trimmed by 5 bases and the J gene end by 2 bases; junction bases not matched to a gene: 5. From germline, CDR1 is GTSNPN and CDR2 SVGIG (reference sequence). The CDR3 length is 14 residues. This clonotype originated in a girl aged 10-17 years with multiple sclerosis. This rearrangement joins TRBV30 to TRBJ2-3, with 9 positions matching TRBD2. The source material was blood. The chain's CDR3 is CAWSTSGFTDTQYF. The CDR3 DNA reads as TGTGCCTGGTCGACTAGCGGTTTCACAGATACGCAGTATTTT.